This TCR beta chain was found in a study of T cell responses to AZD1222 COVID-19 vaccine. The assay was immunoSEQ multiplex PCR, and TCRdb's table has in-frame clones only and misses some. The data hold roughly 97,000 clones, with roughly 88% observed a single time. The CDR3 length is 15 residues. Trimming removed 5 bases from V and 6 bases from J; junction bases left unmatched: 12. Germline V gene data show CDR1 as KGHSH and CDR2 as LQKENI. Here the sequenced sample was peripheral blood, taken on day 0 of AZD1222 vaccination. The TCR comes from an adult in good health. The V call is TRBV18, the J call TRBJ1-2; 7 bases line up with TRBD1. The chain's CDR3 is CASSSRQGPDDGYTF. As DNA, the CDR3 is TGTGCCAGCTCATCACGACAGGGACCTGACGATGGCTACACCTTC. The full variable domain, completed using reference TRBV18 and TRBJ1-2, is NAGVMQNPRHLVRRRGQEARLRCSPMKGHSHVYWYRQLPEEGLKFMVYLQKENIIDESGMPKERFSAEFPKEGPSILRIQQVVRGDSAAYFCASSSRQGPDDGYTFGSGTRLTVV.